This TCR beta chain was found in a study of beta chain features in type 1 diabetes. Study context: Age, gender, cell numbers and subset yield matched between patients and controls.

The CDR3 is 14 residues long. V gave up 7 bases and J gave up 0 bases; unmatched junction bases: 4. Germline V gene data show CDR1 as SEHNR and CDR2 as FQNEAQ (reference sequence). Findings and caveats of the study: Individuals with type 1 diabetes displayed fewer insertions and more deletions at VDJ junctions. Within patients, naive, central memory and Treg TCRB repertoires seemed more similar than within healthy donors.

Remarks on this clone: Its antigen is not identified.

The sequenced template was cDNA made from the entire isolated RNA. TCRdb's copy holds only in-frame clones and misses some; the assay was immunoSEQ multiplex PCR. The data contain about 330,000 clones, roughly 11% of them singletons. Sorted CD4+ subsets: naive, central memory, regulatory, stem cell-like memory (CD45RO/CCR7/CD25/CD127/CD95/CD27 panel). The chain links TRBV7-9 to TRBJ2-7, with 9 bases identical to TRBD2. The origin of this receptor is a woman in her twenties or thirties in good health. The sample comprised naive CD4+ T cells from blood. CDR3 residues: CASKVAGASYEQYF. In nucleotides, the CDR3 is TGTGCCAGCAAGGTAGCGGGAGCCTCCTACGAGCAGTACTTC.